These 2 T cell receptor beta chains came from one sample sequenced in a study of CD8 T cells in Susac syndrome. RNA, at about 0.5 to 1 ug, was reverse transcribed with random hexamers. A single record per CDR3 protein comes from TCRdb applying MiXCR to the immunoSEQ multiplex PCR reads. The table shows more than 200,000 distinct CDR3 sequences, with 85% to 95% occurring only once. The sequenced sample consisted of CD4+ T cells from PBMCs. The receptors shown here come from a human donor with Susac syndrome.

The chain employs TRBV3-1 and TRBJ2-1; 7 nucleotides agree with TRBD2. V dropped 5 bases and J dropped 12; count of bases not matched to a gene: 7. The CDR3 length is 12 residues. Germline values: CDR1 LGHDT, CDR2 YNNKEL (reference sequence). The CDR3 here is CASSTVGGSQFF. DNA for the CDR3: TGTGCCAGCAGCACAGTGGGGGGGTCGCAGTTCTTC.

This chain links TRBV7-8 with TRBJ2-5; 7 positions agree with TRBD1. In germline, CDR1 is SGHVS, CDR2 FQNEAQ. This CDR3 has 13 amino acids. V shed 4 bases and J 3 bases; nucleotides not matched to a gene: 2. DNA for the CDR3: TGTGCCAGCAGCTCCGGGACAGAAGAGACCCAGTACTTC. Translated: CASSSGTEETQYF.